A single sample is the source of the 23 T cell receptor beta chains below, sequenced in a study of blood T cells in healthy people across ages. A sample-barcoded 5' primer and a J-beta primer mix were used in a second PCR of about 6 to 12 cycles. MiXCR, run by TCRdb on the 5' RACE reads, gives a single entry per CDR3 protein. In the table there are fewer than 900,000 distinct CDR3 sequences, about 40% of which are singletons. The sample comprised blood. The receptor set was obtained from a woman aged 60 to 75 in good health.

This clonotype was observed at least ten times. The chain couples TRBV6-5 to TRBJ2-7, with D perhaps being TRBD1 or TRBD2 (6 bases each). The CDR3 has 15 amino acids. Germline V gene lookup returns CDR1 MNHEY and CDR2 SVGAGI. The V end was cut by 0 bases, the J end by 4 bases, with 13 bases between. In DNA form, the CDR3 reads TGTGCCAGCAGTTACTCCGCGGGACAAGGATACGAGCAGTACTTC. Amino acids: CASSYSAGQGYEQYF.

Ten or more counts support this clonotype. CDR3 sequence: CASSSHRGTYEQYF. DNA of the CDR3: TGTGCCAGCAGTAGCCACAGGGGAACCTACGAGCAGTACTTC. V and J are TRBV12-3 or TRBV12-4 and TRBJ2-7; 7 bases are a match to TRBD1. The J segment lost 2 bases and the V segment lost 5 bases, leaving 6 bases of the junction unmatched. The CDR3 totals 14 residues.

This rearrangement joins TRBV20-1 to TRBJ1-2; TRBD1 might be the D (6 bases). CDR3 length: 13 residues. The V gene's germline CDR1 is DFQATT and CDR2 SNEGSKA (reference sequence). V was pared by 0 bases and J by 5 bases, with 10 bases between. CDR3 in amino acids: CSAREIRGYGYTF. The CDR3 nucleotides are TGCAGTGCTAGAGAGATTAGGGGGTATGGCTACACCTTC.

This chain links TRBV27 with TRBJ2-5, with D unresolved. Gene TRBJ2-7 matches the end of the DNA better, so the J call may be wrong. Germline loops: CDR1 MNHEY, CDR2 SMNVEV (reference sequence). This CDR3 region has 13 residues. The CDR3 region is CASTRSLGYEQYF. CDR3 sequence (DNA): TGTGCCAGCACACGCAGTCTTGGTTACGAGCAGTACTTC.

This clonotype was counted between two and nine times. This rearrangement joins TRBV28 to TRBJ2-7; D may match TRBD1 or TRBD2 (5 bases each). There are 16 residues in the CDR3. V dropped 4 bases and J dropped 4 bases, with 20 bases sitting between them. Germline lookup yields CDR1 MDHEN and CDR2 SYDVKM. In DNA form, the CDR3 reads TGTGCCAGCAGTTCCAACGGGGCTATCGATCGGTACGAGCAGTACTTC. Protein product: CASSSNGAIDRYEQYF.

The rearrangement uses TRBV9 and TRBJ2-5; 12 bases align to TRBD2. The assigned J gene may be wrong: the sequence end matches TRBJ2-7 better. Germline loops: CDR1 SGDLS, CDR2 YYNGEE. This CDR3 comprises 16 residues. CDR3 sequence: CASSARTSGNSYEQYF. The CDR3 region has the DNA TGTGCCAGCAGCGCCCGGACTAGCGGGAACTCCTACGAGCAGTACTTC.

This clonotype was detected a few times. The CDR3 sequence: CASSWDVEYNSPLHF. In DNA form, the CDR3 reads TGTGCCAGCAGCTGGGACGTAGAATATAATTCACCCCTCCACTTT. The V gene is TRBV11-2, the J gene TRBJ1-6, with D possibly being TRBD1 (5 bases). The CDR3 is made up of 15 amino acids. Germline CDR1 and CDR2: SGHAT and FQNNGV. Trimming left V 4 bases short and J 4 bases short, with 11 bases between. The full variable domain, completed using reference TRBV11-2 and TRBJ1-6, is EAGVAQSPRYKIIEKRQSVAFWCNPISGHATLYWYQQILGQGPKLLIQFQNNGVVDDSQLPKDRFSAERLKGVDSTLKIQPAKLEDSAVYLCASSWDVEYNSPLHFGNGTRLTVT.

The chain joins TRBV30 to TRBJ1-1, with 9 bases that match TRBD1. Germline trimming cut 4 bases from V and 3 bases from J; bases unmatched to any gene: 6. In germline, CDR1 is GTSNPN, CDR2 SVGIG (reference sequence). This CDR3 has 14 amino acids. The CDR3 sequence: CAWTRDRAYTEAFF. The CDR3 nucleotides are TGTGCCTGGACCCGGGACAGGGCCTACACTGAAGCTTTCTTT. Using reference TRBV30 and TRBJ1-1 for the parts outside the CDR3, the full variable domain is SQTIHQWPATLVQPVGSPLSLECTVEGTSNPNLYWYRQAAGRGLQLLFYSVGIGQISSEVPQNLSASRPQDRQFILSSKKLLLSDSGFYLCAWTRDRAYTEAFFGQGTRLTVV.

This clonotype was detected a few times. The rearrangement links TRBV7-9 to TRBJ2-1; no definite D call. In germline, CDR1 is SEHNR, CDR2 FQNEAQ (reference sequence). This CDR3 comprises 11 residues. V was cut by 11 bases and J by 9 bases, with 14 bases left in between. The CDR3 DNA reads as TGTGCCTACCCGGCCCCCAGTGAGCAGTTCTTC. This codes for CAYPAPSEQFF.

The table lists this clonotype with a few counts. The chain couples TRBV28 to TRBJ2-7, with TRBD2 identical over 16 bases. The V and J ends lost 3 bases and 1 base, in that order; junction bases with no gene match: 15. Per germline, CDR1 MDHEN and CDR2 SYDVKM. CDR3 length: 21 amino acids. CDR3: CASSFSGLWGLAGGGSYEQYF. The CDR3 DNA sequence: TGTGCCAGCAGTTTTAGTGGTCTCTGGGGACTAGCGGGAGGGGGGTCCTACGAGCAGTACTTC.

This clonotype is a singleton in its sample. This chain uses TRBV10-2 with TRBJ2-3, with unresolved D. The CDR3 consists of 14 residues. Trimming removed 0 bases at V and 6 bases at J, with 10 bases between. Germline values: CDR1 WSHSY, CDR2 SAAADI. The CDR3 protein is CASSESTGRDTQYF. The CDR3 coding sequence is TGCGCCAGCAGTGAGTCGACTGGTCGGGATACGCAGTATTTT.

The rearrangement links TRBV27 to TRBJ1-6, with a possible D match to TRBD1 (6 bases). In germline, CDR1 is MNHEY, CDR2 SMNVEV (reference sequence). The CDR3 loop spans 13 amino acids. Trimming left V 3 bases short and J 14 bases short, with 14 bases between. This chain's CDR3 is CASSLYRDMALHF. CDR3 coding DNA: TGTGCCAGCAGTTTGTACAGGGATATGGCCCTCCACTTT.

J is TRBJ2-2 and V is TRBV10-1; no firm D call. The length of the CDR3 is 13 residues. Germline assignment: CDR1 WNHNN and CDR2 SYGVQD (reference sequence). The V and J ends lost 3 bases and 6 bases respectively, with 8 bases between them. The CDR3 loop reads CASSDGGPGELFF. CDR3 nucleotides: TGCGCCAGCAGTGATGGTGGGCCCGGGGAGCTGTTTTTT.

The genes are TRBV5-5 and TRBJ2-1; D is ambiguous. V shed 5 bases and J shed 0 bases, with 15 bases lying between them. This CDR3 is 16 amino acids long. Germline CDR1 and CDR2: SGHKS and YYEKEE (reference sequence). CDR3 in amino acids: CASRPLIGNSYNEQFF. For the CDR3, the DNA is TGTGCCAGCAGGCCCCTCATTGGAAACTCCTACAATGAGCAGTTCTTC.

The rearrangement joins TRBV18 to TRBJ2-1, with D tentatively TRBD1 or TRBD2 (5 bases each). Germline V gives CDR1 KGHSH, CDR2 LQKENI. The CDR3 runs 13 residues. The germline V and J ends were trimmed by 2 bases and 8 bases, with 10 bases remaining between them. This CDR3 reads CASSPILGDEQFF. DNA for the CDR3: TGTGCCAGCTCACCAATACTAGGGGATGAGCAGTTCTTC.

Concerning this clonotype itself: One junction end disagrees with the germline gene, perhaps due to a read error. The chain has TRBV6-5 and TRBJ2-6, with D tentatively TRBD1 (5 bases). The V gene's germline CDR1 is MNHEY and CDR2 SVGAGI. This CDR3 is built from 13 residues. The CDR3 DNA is TGTGCCGGCAGAGACTCTGGGGCCAACGCCCTGACTTTC. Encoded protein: CAGRDSGANALTF.

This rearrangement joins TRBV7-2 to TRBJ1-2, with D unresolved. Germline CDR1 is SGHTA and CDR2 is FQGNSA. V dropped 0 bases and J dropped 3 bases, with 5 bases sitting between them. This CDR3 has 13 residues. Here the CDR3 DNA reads TGTACCAGCAGCTTAGCACAAGACTATGGCTACACCTTC. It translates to CTSSLAQDYGYTF. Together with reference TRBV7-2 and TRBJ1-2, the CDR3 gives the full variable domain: GAGVSQSPSNKVTEKGKDVELRCDPISGHTALYWYRQSLGQGLEFLIYFQGNSAPDKSGLPSDRFSAERTGGSVSTLTIQRTQQEDSAVYLCTSSLAQDYGYTFGSGTRLTVV.

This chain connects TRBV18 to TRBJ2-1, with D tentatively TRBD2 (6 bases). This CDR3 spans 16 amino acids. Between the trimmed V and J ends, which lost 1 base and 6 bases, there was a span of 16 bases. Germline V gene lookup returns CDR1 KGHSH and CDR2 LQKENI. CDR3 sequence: CASSPQEGLISNEQFF. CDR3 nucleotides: TGTGCCAGCTCACCACAGGAGGGGCTTATCTCCAATGAGCAGTTCTTC.

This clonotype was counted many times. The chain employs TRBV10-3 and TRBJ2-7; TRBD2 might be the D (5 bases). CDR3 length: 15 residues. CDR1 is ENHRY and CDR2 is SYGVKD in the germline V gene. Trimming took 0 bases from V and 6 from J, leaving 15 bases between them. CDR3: CAISESAAEAGEQYF. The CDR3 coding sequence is TGTGCCATCAGTGAGTCGGCAGCGGAGGCGGGCGAGCAGTACTTC.

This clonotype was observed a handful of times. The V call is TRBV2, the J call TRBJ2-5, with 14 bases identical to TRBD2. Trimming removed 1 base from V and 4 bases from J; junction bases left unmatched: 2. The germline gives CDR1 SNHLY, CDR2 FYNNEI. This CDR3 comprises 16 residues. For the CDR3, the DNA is TGTGCCAGCAGTGAAGTAGGACTAGCGGGGGGAGAGACCCAGTACTTC. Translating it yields CASSEVGLAGGETQYF.

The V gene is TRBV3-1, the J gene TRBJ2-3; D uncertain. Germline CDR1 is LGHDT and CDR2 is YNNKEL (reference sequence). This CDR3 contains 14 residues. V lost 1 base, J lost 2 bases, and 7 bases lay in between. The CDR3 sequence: CASSQVLPTDTQYF. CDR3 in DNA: TGTGCCAGCAGCCAAGTGCTTCCCACAGATACGCAGTATTTT.

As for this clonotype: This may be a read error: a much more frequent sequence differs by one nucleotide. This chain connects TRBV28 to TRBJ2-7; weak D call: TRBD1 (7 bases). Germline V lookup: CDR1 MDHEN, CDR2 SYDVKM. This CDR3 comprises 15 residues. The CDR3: CASSRGDRNSYGQYF. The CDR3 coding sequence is TGTGCCAGCAGCCGCGGGGACAGAAACTCCTACGGGCAGTACTTC.

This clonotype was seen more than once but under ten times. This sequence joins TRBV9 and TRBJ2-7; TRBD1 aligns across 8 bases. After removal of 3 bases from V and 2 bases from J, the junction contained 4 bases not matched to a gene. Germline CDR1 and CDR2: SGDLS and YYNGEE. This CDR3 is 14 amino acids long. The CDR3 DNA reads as TGTGCCAGCAGCGGCATGGGACAGGCCTACGAGCAGTACTTC. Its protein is CASSGMGQAYEQYF.